This TCR beta chain was found in a study of T cell responses to AZD1222 COVID-19 vaccine. Study-wide findings and caveats: Spike as a whole was targeted by vaccine-associated CD4 TCRs, dominant at 160-218 and 743-854. Repertoire sampling was restricted to post-peak T cell response timepoints. The donor cohort was predominantly white British with a female majority, and clonal diversity may have been underestimated.

The protocol was immunoSEQ multiplex PCR, while the TCRdb copy is restricted to in-frame clones and leaves out a portion. The data contain roughly 80,000 clones, over 75% of them singletons. Germline CDR1 LNHNV, CDR2 YYDKDF (reference sequence). With 0 bases removed from V and 5 bases from J, the gap between germline ends came to 16 bases. The CDR3 is 16 amino acids. Comment on this clone: Its antigen remains unidentified.

The source material was peripheral blood, sampled on day 0 of MenACWY control vaccination. The chain couples TRBV15 to TRBJ2-5, with a tentative D call TRBD2 (6 bases). This TCR came from an adult in good health. This CDR3 reads CATSRDTRGGSETQYF. For the CDR3, the DNA is TGTGCCACCAGCAGAGACACACGGGGAGGTTCCGAGACCCAGTACTTC.